Listed below are T cell receptor beta chains from one sample, sequenced in a study of response to subunit inactivated influenza vaccine. TCRdb analysed the RT-PCR reads with MiXCR anew, one entry per CDR3 protein. The table has 150,000 or so distinct CDR3 sequences, roughly a tenth seen once; the top ten hold under 40%. Specimen: CD8+ T cells sorted from PBMCs, collected around 2 years after vaccination. The receptors were sampled from a man between 50 and 69 years old who received an inactivated influenza vaccine. Each CDR3 is given with its conserved first and last residue. D genes are given only for firm matches. Where a row states a size, it is once, few, many or the class of an expanded clone; other rows omit it.

V gene	D gene	clone size	CDR3 length	J gene	CDR3 DNA	CDR3 protein
TRBV11-2	.	.	17	TRBJ2-7	TGTGCCAGCAGCTTGGAAGGGTGGACCGCCTCCTCCTACGAGCAGTACTTC	CASSLEGWTASSYEQYF
TRBV4-1	.	.	15	TRBJ2-2	TGCGCCAGCAGCCAAGCCCAGTCGAACACCGGGGAGCTGTTTTTT	CASSQAQSNTGELFF
TRBV5-6	.	few	12	TRBJ1-2	TGTGCCAGCAGCCAAAATAACTATGGCTACACCTTC	CASSQNNYGYTF
TRBV20-1	.	.	14	TRBJ1-1	TGCAGTGCTAGAGATACAGGTATGAACACTGAAGCTTTCTTT	CSARDTGMNTEAFF
TRBV19	TRBD1	few	16	TRBJ2-3	TGTGCCAGTAGTTCGAACAGGGGCCTCGCCACAGATACGCAGTATTTT	CASSSNRGLATDTQYF
TRBV5-1	.	many	12	TRBJ2-7	TGCGCCAGCAGCTTGAACTCCTACGAGCAGTACTTC	CASSLNSYEQYF
TRBV5-1	TRBD1	many	14	TRBJ1-1	TGCGCCAGCAGCTCCGTACAGGGGAATACTGAAGCTTTCTTT	CASSSVQGNTEAFF
TRBV4-1	TRBD2	few	17	TRBJ2-7	TGCGCCAGCAGCCACATTCTAGCGGGGGGATCCTCCTACGAGCAGTACTTC	CASSHILAGGSSYEQYF
TRBV29-1	TRBD1	few	15	TRBJ2-1	TGCAGCGTTGAACCACAGGGGGCAAGAATTAATGAGCAGTTCTTC	CSVEPQGARINEQFF
TRBV5-5	.	few	12	TRBJ2-1	TGTGCCAGCAGCTTGGGAGAGGGACGGGGTTTCTTC	CASSLGEGRGFF
TRBV9	.	few	13	TRBJ2-1	TGTGCCAGCAGCACGGGACCCCACAATGAGCAGTTCTTC	CASSTGPHNEQFF
TRBV11-2	.	few	12	TRBJ2-2	TGTGCCATCCCGGGGGACACCGGGGAGCTGTTTTTT	CAIPGDTGELFF
TRBV12-3/TRBV12-4	.	.	15	TRBJ2-2	TGTGCCAGCAGTTCGGACAGCGCGAACACCGGGGAGCTGTTTTTT	CASSSDSANTGELFF
TRBV12-3/TRBV12-4	.	few	12	TRBJ1-2	TGTGCCAGCAGTTATCAGTTCTATGGCTACACCTTC	CASSYQFYGYTF
TRBV5-1	.	few	14	TRBJ1-1	TGCGCCAGCAGGGCGACAGGAATGAACACTGAAGCTTTCTTT	CASRATGMNTEAFF
TRBV7-2	.	many	15	TRBJ2-1	TGTGCCAGCAGCTTAGTCTGGAGCTCCTACAATGAGCAGTTCTTC	CASSLVWSSYNEQFF
TRBV7-9	TRBD1	.	15	TRBJ1-3	TGTGCCAGCAGCTCCCCAGGGGGCGCCGGATACACCATATATTTT	CASSSPGGAGYTIYF
TRBV4-2	.	few	14	TRBJ1-1	TGTGCCAGCAGCCAAGGTACGGGGGACACTGAAGCTTTCTTT	CASSQGTGDTEAFF
TRBV10-2	TRBD1	few	15	TRBJ2-3	TGCGCCAGCAGGAGGACAGGGGACCCCACAGATACGCAGTATTTT	CASRRTGDPTDTQYF
TRBV7-9	.	.	17	TRBJ2-2	TGTGCCAGCAGCTTAGGCGGGGCGGAGGCCAACACCGGGGAGCTGTTTTTT	CASSLGGAEANTGELFF
TRBV10-3	.	many	13	TRBJ1-2	TGTGCCATCGGATACCAAACTGGCGCAGGCTACACCTTC	CAIGYQTGAGYTF
TRBV9	.	few	11	TRBJ2-1	TGTGCCAGCGGCCATGGATATGAGCAGTTCTTC	CASGHGYEQFF
TRBV6-2/TRBV6-3	.	few	13	TRBJ1-2	TGTGCCAGCAGTCTGACCAGGGGATATGGCTACACCTTC	CASSLTRGYGYTF
TRBV5-1	.	.	13	TRBJ1-1	TGCGCCAGCAGTCTCAGGGGTGTGACTGAAGCTTTCTTT	CASSLRGVTEAFF
TRBV5-1	TRBD2	few	14	TRBJ2-3	TGCGCCAGCAGCTCCTTAGCGGGGGCAGATACGCAGTATTTT	CASSSLAGADTQYF
TRBV2	.	few	14	TRBJ1-2	TGTGCCAGCAGTGAAATTTCGGGGGGCTATGGCTACACCTTC	CASSEISGGYGYTF
TRBV6-2/TRBV6-3	TRBD1	many	16	TRBJ2-5	TGTGCCAGCAGCCCTTTATCCGGGACAGGTAGAGAGACCCAGTACTTC	CASSPLSGTGRETQYF
TRBV15	.	few	16	TRBJ1-2	TGTGCCACCAGCAGATACAACCCGGCGTCTGACTATGGCTACACCTTC	CATSRYNPASDYGYTF
TRBV20-1	.	.	18	TRBJ2-1	TGCAGTGCTAGAGGGCGGCTAGTAGGCCTGAGCTCCTACAATGAGCAGTTCTTC	CSARGRLVGLSSYNEQFF
TRBV20-1	.	.	12	TRBJ2-1	TGCAGTGCTAGAGAAGCCCTCCCCGAGCAGTTCTTC	CSAREALPEQFF
TRBV6-5	.	few	16	TRBJ1-2	TGTGCCAGCAGTTACTCGCATCTCGGCCTTAACTATGGCTACACCTTC	CASSYSHLGLNYGYTF
TRBV28	.	.	13	TRBJ2-1	TGTGCCAGCATGGGGCTAGCAGTAGATGAGCAGTTCTTC	CASMGLAVDEQFF
TRBV28	TRBD1	few	15	TRBJ1-5	TGTGCCAGCAGTGAGACAGGGGTAAGCAATCAGCCCCAGCATTTT	CASSETGVSNQPQHF
TRBV7-6	TRBD2	.	19	TRBJ2-5	TGTGCCAGCAGCTTACTCTGGACTAGCGGAAAGAAGTACCAAGAGACCCAGTACTTC	CASSLLWTSGKKYQETQYF
TRBV6-5	.	.	13	TRBJ2-7	TGTGCCAGCAGTTCTCGCAGGGCCTACGAGCAGTACTTC	CASSSRRAYEQYF
TRBV9	.	few	15	TRBJ1-1	TGTGCCAGCAGCGTAGGGGACCAGGCTCACACTGAAGCTTTCTTT	CASSVGDQAHTEAFF
TRBV29-1	.	.	13	TRBJ2-1	TGCAGCGTTGGGGGGAGCTCCTACAATGAGCAGTTCTTC	CSVGGSSYNEQFF
TRBV11-1	TRBD2	.	18	TRBJ2-1	TGTGCCAGCAGTTTCGCTGGTATATTAGCGGGGGGAGACAATGAGCAGTTCTTC	CASSFAGILAGGDNEQFF
TRBV15	TRBD1	.	16	TRBJ2-7	TGTGCCACCAGCAGCGCCTCCGGGACAGCAGCCTACGAGCAGTACTTC	CATSSASGTAAYEQYF
TRBV27	.	.	17	TRBJ2-1	TGTGCCAGCAGTTTCTTGGGCCCCTCGCCCTCAAACAATGAGCAGTTCTTC	CASSFLGPSPSNNEQFF
TRBV11-2	.	.	16	TRBJ2-5	TGTGCCAGCAGCTTAGGAACCGGGACACTACAAGAGACCCAGTACTTC	CASSLGTGTLQETQYF
TRBV15	.	.	13	TRBJ2-7	TGTGCCACCAGCGCAGACAGACTTTACGAGCAGTACTTC	CATSADRLYEQYF
TRBV28	.	.	15	TRBJ1-2	TGTGCCAGCAGTCTACGGGGAGGGATTAACTATGGCTACACCTTC	CASSLRGGINYGYTF
TRBV20-1	.	once	13	TRBJ2-7	TGCAGTGCTAGAGATGCGGTCTCCTACGAGCAGTACTTC	CSARDAVSYEQYF
TRBV4-3	.	.	15	TRBJ1-1	TGCGCCAGCAGCCGGGCCCCGGGACACCTCACTGAAGCTTTCTTT	CASSRAPGHLTEAFF
TRBV28	.	few	14	TRBJ1-6	TGTGCCAGCAGTAGCGACAGACCTAATTCACCCCTCCACTTT	CASSSDRPNSPLHF
TRBV20-1	TRBD2	few	17	TRBJ2-1	TGCAGTGCTAGAGATCTAATAGCGGGGGGGAATGACAATGAGCAGTTCTTC	CSARDLIAGGNDNEQFF
TRBV7-2	TRBD1	.	16	TRBJ2-7	TGTGCCAGCAGCGAAAGGGGGACAGGGGGCTTCTACGAGCAGTACTTC	CASSERGTGGFYEQYF
TRBV4-1	.	many	14	TRBJ2-7	TGCGCCAGCAGCCAAGAGAGGGGTAGCTACGAGCAGTACTTC	CASSQERGSYEQYF